This T cell receptor (beta chain) stems from a study of blood T cell repertoires in COVID-19. Study information: The United States, Italy and Spain supplied acute and convalescent COVID-19 samples. PBMCs, B-cell-depleted T cells, or T cells were the source of the cDNA or gDNA that made up the material.

One Seattle source followed patients from active infection through their disease course. Original processing methods: Using reference gene primer amplification, nucleated cell counts were estimated. The data were produced by immunoSEQ multiplex PCR, yet TCRdb's version contains in-frame clones alone and is incomplete. V and J calls and clone size are given by that table; D and trimming were obtained from the DNA. The data show about 130,000 clones, 80% to 95% seen once. The receptor was isolated from a man between 45 and 60 years old with COVID-19, enrolled during active disease. Sequenced input: peripheral blood.

The CDR3 loop is CASSLGRDSNEQFF. In DNA, the CDR3 is TGTGCCAGCAGCTTGGGCCGGGATTCCAATGAGCAGTTCTTC. The rearrangement links TRBV5-5 to TRBJ2-1; D is possibly TRBD2 (5 bases). The CDR3 loop spans 14 amino acids. Germline CDR1 SGHKS, CDR2 YYEKEE (reference sequence). Trimming cost V 0 bases and J 6 bases, with 10 bases left between them.